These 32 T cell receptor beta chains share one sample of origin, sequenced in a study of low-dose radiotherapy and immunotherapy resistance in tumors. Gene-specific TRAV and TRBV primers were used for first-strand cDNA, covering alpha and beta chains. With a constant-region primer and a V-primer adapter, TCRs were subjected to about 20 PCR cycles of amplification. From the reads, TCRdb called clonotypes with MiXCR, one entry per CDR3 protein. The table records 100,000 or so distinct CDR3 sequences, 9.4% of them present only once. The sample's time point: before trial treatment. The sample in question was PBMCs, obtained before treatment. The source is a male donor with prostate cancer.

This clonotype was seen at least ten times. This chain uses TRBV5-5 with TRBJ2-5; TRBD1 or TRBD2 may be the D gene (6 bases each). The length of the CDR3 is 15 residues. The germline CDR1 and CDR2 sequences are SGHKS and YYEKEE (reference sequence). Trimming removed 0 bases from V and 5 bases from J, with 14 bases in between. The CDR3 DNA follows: TGTGCCAGCAGCTTGGCCTTGGGGGGCCGGGAGACCCAGTACTTC. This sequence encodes CASSLALGGRETQYF.

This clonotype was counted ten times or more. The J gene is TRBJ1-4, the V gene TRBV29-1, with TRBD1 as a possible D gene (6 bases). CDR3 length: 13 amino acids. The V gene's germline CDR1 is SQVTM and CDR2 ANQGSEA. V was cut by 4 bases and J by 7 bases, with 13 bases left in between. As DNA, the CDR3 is TGCAGCGTTGGACGGGGGGCCAGTGAAAAACTGTTTTTT. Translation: CSVGRGASEKLFF.

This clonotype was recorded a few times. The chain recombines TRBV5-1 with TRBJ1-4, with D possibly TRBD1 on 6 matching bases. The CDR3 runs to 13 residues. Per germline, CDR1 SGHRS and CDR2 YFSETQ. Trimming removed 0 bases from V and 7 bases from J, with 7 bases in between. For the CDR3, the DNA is TGCGCCAGCAGCTTGGAGGGGGGTGAAAAACTGTTTTTT. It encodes CASSLEGGEKLFF. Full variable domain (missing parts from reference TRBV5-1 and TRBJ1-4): KAGVTQTPRYLIKTRGQQVTLSCSPISGHRSVSWYQQTPGQGLQFLFEYFSETQRNKGNFPGRFSGRQFSNSRSEMNVSTLELGDSALYLCASSLEGGEKLFFGSGTQLSVL.

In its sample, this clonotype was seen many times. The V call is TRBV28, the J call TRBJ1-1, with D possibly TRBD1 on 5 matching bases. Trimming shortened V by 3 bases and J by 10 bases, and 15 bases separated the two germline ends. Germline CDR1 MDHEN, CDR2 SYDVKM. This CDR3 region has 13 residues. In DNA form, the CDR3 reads TGTGCCAGCAGTTTTGGGGACCGTGCAGGAGCTTTCTTT. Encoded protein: CASSFGDRAGAFF.

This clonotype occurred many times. The CDR3 is CASSRETSAGYTF. CDR3 nucleotides: TGTGCCAGCAGCCGGGAGACATCGGCCGGCTACACCTTC. The V call is TRBV6-1, the J call TRBJ1-2; unclear D gene. The V end lost 6 bases, the J end lost 8 bases, and 16 bases lay between the germline ends. Germline assignment: CDR1 MNHNS and CDR2 SASEGT. The CDR3 is 13 residues long.

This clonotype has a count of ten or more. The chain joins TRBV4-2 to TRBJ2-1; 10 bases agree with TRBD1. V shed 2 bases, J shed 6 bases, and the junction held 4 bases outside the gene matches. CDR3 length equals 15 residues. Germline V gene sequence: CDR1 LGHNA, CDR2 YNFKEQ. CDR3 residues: CASSQTGQGGNEQFF. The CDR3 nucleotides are TGTGCCAGCAGCCAAACCGGACAGGGGGGCAATGAGCAGTTCTTC.

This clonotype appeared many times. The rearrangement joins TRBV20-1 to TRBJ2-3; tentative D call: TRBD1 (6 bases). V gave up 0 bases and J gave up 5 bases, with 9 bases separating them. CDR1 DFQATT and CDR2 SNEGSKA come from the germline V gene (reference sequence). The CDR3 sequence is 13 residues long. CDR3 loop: CSARDQGKDTQYF. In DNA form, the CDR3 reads TGCAGTGCTAGAGATCAGGGGAAAGATACGCAGTATTTT.

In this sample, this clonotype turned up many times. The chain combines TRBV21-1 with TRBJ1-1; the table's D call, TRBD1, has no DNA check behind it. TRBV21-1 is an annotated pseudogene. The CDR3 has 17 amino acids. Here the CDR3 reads CASSKSKNRVKGTEAFF. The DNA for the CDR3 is TGTGCCAGCAGCAAATCCAAAAACAGGGTCAAGGGTACTGAAGCTTTCTTT.

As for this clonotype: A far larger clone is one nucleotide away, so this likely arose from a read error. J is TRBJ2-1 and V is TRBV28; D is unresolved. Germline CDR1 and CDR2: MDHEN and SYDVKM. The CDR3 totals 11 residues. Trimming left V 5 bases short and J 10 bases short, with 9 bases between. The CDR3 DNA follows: TGTGCCAGCAGTATTCACTACGAGCAGTTCTTC. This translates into CASSIHYEQFF.

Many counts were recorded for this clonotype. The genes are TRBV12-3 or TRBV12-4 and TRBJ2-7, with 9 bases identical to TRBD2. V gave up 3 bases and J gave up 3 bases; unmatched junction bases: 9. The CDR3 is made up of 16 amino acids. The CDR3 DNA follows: TGTGCCAGCAGTTTTATCACTACTAGCGGGTACTACGAGCAGTACTTC. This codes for CASSFITTSGYYEQYF.

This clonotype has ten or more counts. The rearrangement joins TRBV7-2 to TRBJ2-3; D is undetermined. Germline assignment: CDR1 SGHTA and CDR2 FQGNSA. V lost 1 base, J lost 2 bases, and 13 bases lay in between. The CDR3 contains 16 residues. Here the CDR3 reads CASSLGAVLSTDTQYF. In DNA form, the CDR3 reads TGTGCCAGCAGCTTAGGGGCAGTCCTTTCCACAGATACGCAGTATTTT.

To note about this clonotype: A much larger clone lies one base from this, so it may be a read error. DNA of the CDR3: TGTGCCATCAGCTTAGATCCTAATGAAAAACTGTTTTTT. Translation gives CAISLDPNEKLFF. This chain links TRBV7-9 with TRBJ1-4; D ambiguous. Germline V gives CDR1 SEHNR, CDR2 FQNEAQ (reference sequence). This CDR3 comprises 13 residues.

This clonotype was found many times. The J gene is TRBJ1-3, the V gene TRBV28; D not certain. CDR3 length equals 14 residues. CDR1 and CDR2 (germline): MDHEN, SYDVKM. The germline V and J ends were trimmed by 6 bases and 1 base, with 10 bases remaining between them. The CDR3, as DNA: TGTGCCAGCAGGATGGACCGTTCTGGAAACACCATATATTTT. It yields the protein CASRMDRSGNTIYF.

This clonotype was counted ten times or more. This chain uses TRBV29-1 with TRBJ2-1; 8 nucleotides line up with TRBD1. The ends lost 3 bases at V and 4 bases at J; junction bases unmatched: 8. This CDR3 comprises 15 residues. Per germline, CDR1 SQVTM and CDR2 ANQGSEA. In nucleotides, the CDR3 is TGCAGCGTTGAGGTGATGGGGACAGGATACAATGAGCAGTTCTTC. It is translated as CSVEVMGTGYNEQFF.

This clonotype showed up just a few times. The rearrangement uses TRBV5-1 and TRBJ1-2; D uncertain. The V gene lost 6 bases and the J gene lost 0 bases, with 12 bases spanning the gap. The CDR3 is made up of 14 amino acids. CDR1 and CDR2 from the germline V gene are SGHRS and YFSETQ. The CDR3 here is CASNPDQANYGYTF. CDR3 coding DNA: TGCGCCAGCAATCCAGACCAGGCTAACTATGGCTACACCTTC.

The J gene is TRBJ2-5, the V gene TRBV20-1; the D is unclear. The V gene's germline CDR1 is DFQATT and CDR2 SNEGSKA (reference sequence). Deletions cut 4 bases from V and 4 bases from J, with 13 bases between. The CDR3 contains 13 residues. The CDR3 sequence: CSAIAGLGETQYF. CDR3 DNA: TGCAGTGCTATAGCTGGGCTCGGAGAGACCCAGTACTTC.

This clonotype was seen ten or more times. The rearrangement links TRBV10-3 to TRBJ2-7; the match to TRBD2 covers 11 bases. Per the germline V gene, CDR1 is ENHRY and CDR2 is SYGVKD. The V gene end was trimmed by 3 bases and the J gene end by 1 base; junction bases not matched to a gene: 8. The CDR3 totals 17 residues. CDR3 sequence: CAISDNVGTSGSYEQYF. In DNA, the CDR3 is TGTGCCATCAGTGATAATGTCGGGACTAGCGGTTCCTACGAGCAGTACTTC.

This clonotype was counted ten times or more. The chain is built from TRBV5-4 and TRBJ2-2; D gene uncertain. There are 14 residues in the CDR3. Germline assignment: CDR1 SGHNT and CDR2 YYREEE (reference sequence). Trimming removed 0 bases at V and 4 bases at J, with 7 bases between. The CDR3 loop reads CASSLVSGTGELFF. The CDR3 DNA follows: TGTGCCAGCAGCTTGGTTAGTGGCACCGGGGAGCTGTTTTTT.

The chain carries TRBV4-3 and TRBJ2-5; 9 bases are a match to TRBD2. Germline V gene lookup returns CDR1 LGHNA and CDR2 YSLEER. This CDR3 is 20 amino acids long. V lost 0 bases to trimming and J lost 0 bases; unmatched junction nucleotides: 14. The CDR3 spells CASSQDWEVAGALYQETQYF. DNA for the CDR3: TGCGCCAGCAGCCAAGATTGGGAGGTAGCGGGGGCGTTGTACCAAGAGACCCAGTACTTC.

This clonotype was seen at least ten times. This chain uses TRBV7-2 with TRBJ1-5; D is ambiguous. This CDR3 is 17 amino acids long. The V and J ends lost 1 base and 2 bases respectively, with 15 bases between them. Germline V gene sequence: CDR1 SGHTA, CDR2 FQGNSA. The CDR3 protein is CASSLVAGSDGNQPQHF. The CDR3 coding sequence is TGTGCCAGCAGCTTAGTGGCAGGTTCGGATGGCAATCAGCCCCAGCATTTT.

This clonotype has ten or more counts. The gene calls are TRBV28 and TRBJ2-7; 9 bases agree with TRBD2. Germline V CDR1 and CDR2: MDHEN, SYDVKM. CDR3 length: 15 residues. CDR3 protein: CAHKEAGGRSYEQYF. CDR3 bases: TGTGCTCATAAAGAGGCGGGAGGGCGGTCCTACGAGCAGTACTTC.

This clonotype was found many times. Written as DNA, the CDR3 is TGTGCCTCCCTGATATCGGGGTCAGATACGCAGTATTTT. The encoded protein is CASLISGSDTQYF. The V call is TRBV11-2, the J call TRBJ2-3, with D possibly matching TRBD2 (5 bases). CDR1 is SGHAT and CDR2 is FQNNGV in the germline V gene. V shed 11 bases and J shed 4 bases, with 16 bases lying between them. The CDR3 is 13 amino acids.

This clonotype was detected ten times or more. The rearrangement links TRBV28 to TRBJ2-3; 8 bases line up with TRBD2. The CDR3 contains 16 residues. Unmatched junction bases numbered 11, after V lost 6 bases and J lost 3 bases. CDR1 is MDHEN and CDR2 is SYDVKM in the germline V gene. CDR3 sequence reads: CASRPGGLGRTDTQYF. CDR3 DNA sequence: TGTGCCAGCAGGCCTGGGGGACTAGGGAGGACAGATACGCAGTATTTT. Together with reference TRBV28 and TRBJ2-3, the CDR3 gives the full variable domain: DVKVTQSSRYLVKRTGEKVFLECVQDMDHENMFWYRQDPGLGLRLIYFSYDVKMKEKGDIPEGYSVSREKKERFSLILESASTNQTSMYLCASRPGGLGRTDTQYFGPGTRLTVL.

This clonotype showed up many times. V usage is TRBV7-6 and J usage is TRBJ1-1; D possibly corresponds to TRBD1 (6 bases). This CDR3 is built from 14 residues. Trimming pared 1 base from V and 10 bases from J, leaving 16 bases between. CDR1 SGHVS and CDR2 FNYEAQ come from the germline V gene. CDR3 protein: CASSLDPGARGAFF. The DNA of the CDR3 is TGTGCCAGCAGCTTAGACCCAGGGGCGCGTGGAGCTTTCTTT.

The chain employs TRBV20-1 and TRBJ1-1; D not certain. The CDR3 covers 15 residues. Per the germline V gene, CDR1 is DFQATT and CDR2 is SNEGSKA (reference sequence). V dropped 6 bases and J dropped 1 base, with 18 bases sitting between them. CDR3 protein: CSALAGVWANTEAFF. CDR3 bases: TGCAGTGCCCTTGCAGGAGTTTGGGCGAACACTGAAGCTTTCTTT.

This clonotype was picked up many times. CDR3 DNA: TGCAGCGTCAAAGACACCGGGGAGCTGTTTTTT. The encoded protein is CSVKDTGELFF. The chain has TRBV29-1 and TRBJ2-2; no firm D call. Trimming took off 6 bases at V and 3 bases at J, with 5 bases between the two ends. The germline gives CDR1 SQVTM, CDR2 ANQGSEA. The CDR3 consists of 11 residues.

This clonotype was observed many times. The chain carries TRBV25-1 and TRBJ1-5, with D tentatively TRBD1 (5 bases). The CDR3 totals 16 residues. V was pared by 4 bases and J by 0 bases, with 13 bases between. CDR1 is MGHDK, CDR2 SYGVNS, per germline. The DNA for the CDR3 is TGTGCCAGCAGTGGATCGACAGTCTATAGCAATCAGCCCCAGCATTTT. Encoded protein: CASSGSTVYSNQPQHF.

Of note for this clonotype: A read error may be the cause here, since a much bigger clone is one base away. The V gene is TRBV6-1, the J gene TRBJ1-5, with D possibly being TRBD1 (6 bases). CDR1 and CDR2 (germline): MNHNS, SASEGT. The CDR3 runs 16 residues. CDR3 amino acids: CASRANRDTSNEPQHF. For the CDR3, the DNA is TGTGCCAGCAGGGCAAACCGGGACACCAGCAATGAGCCCCAGCATTTT.

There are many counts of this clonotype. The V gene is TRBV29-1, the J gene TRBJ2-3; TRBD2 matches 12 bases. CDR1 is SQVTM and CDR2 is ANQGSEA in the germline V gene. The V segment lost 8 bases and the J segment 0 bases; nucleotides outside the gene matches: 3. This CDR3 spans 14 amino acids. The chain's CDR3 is CSPGTSGSTDTQYF. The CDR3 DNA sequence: TGCAGCCCGGGGACTAGCGGGAGCACAGATACGCAGTATTTT.

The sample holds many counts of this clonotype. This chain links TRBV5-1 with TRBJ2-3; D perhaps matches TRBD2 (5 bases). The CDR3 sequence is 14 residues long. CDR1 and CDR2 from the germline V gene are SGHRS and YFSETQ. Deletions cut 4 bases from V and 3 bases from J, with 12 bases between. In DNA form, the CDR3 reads TGCGCCAGCAGCCCGGGGTTCGAAACAGATACGCAGTATTTT. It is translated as CASSPGFETDTQYF.

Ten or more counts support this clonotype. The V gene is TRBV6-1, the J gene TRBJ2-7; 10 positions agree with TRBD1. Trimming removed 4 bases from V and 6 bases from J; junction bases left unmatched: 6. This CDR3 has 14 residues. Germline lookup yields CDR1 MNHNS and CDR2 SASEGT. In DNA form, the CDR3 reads TGTGCCAGCAGTGCGGGACAGGGGATTAGCGAGCAGTACTTC. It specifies CASSAGQGISEQYF.

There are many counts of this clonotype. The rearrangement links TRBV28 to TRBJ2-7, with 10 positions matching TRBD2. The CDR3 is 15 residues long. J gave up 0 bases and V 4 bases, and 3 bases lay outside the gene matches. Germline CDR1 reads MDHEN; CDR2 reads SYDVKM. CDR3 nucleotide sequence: TGTGCCAGCAGTTCCGAGCGGGAGGGCTCCTACGAGCAGTACTTC. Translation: CASSSEREGSYEQYF.